These T cell receptor beta chains were read from a single sample in a study of blood T cell repertoires in COVID-19. Measured with immunoSEQ multiplex PCR; TCRdb has only the in-frame clones, and not every one. The sample carries fewer than 200,000 clones, about four fifths recorded once. Specimen: peripheral blood. The receptors originated from a middle-aged man who had recovered from COVID-19. CDR3s include the opening cysteine and the closing phenylalanine or tryptophan. A D gene is named only where the DNA matches it firmly. Clone size is shown for a subset of rows, as once, few, many or a class of expanded clone.

j_gene | v_gene | abundance | d_gene | CDR3nt | CDR3aa
TRBJ2-2 | TRBV4-1 | - | TRBD2 | TGCGCCAGCAGCCACGTTAGCGGGGGGCTTGGAGGCGGGGAGCTGTTTTTT | CASSHVSGGLGGGELFF
TRBJ2-1 | TRBV28 | - | - | TGTGCCAGCAGTTTATATACTAGCCCCAACAATGAGCAGTTCTTC | CASSLYTSPNNEQFF
TRBJ1-4 | TRBV18 | - | - | TGTGCCAGCTCACTTGACCCCCCCCAAACAGGGACAACTAATGAAAAACTGTTTTTT | CASSLDPPQTGTTNEKLFF
TRBJ2-1 | TRBV7-2 | - | - | TGTGCCAGCAGCTTAGGGCCAGAAGATGAGCAGTTCTTC | CASSLGPEDEQFF
TRBJ1-4 | TRBV6-5 | - | TRBD1 | TGTGCCAGCAGTACGGACAGGGGGCGCCGTGAAAAACTGTTTTTT | CASSTDRGRREKLFF
TRBJ2-5 | TRBV9 | - | - | TGTGCCAGCAGCCCAGAGGGAGGAGAGACCCAGTACTTC | CASSPEGGETQYF
TRBJ2-7 | TRBV10-3 | - | - | TGTGCCATCAGTGCTAAGGGGGACAACTCCTACGAGCAGTACTTC | CAISAKGDNSYEQYF
TRBJ2-5 | TRBV11-3 | - | TRBD2 | TGTGCCAGCAGCTTCGGGGGGGCGGGAGAGACCCAGTACTTC | CASSFGGAGETQYF
TRBJ1-6 | TRBV4-3 | - | TRBD1 | TGCGCCAGCAGCCAAGCGACAGGGAACGACTCACCCCTCCACTTT | CASSQATGNDSPLHF
TRBJ2-1 | TRBV6-2/TRBV6-3 | - | - | TGTGCCAGCAGTTACTTAGCGGAAAGCTCCTACAATGAGCAGTTCTTC | CASSYLAESSYNEQFF
TRBJ2-7 | TRBV14 | - | - | TGTGCCAGCAGTAATTTAGCCGAGCAGTACTTC | CASSNLAEQYF
TRBJ2-3 | TRBV7-9 | - | - | TGTGCCAGCAGCTCTACGTTCACAGATACGCAGTATTTT | CASSSTFTDTQYF
TRBJ1-2 | TRBV18 | - | - | TGTGCCAGCTCACCTGGACAGCACTATGGCTACACCTTC | CASSPGQHYGYTF
TRBJ1-1 | TRBV4-3 | - | - | TGCGCCAGCAGCCAAGCCCCGGACAGCCTCATGAACACTGAAGCTTTCTTT | CASSQAPDSLMNTEAFF
TRBJ2-2 | TRBV3-1/TRBV3-2 | once | - | TGTGCCAGCAGCCAAGATCCCCCCCCGGACACCGGGGAGCTGTTTTTT | CASSQDPPPDTGELFF
TRBJ2-1 | TRBV14 | - | - | TGTGCCAGCAGCCAAGATTTGCGGGGTGAGCAGTTCTTC | CASSQDLRGEQFF
TRBJ2-7 | TRBV27 | - | TRBD1 | TGTGCCAGCAGGGGGACAGGGGGTCACGAGCAGTACTTC | CASRGTGGHEQYF
TRBJ2-1 | TRBV5-5 | - | TRBD2 | TGTGCCAGCAGCGGGGGGGGACCGAGCTCCTACAATGAGCAGTTCTTC | CASSGGGPSSYNEQFF
TRBJ1-1 | TRBV6-6 | - | TRBD1 | TGTGCCAGCAGCCCACAGGGGTCGGCTGAAGCTTTCTTT | CASSPQGSAEAFF
TRBJ2-1 | TRBV7-6 | - | TRBD2 | TGTGCCAGCAGCTTAGCCGGGGGGAATGAGCAGTTCTTC | CASSLAGGNEQFF
TRBJ2-3 | TRBV11-2 | - | - | TGTGCCAGCAGCTCTTTCGCAGGCACAGATACGCAGTATTTT | CASSSFAGTDTQYF
TRBJ2-1 | TRBV18 | - | TRBD2 | TGTGCCAGCTCACCTAGGACTAGCGGGGGCCGGGATGAGCAGTTCTTC | CASSPRTSGGRDEQFF
TRBJ1-5 | TRBV7-9 | - | TRBD1 | TGTGCCAGCAGCAACAGGGGAAGCAATCAGCCCCAGCATTTT | CASSNRGSNQPQHF
TRBJ2-1 | TRBV11-3 | - | - | TGTGCCAGCAGCCGTAGCGTATCCAACAATGAGCAGTTCTTC | CASSRSVSNNEQFF
TRBJ1-6 | TRBV10-3 | - | TRBD1 | TGTGCCACTGGACAGGGGGGTTCACCCCTCCACTTT | CATGQGGSPLHF
TRBJ2-5 | TRBV7-6 | - | TRBD2 | TGTGCCAGCAGCGCTAGGACTAGCGTCCAAGAGACCCAGTACTTC | CASSARTSVQETQYF
TRBJ2-5 | TRBV30 | - | TRBD2 | TGTGCCTCGGGACTCCTCCCGGGGGGTGCCCAGTACTTC | CASGLLPGGAQYF
TRBJ1-1 | TRBV30 | - | - | TGTGCCTGGAGTGTAGTCAGAGGGACTGAAGCTTTCTTT | CAWSVVRGTEAFF
TRBJ2-3 | TRBV5-1 | - | - | TGCGCCAGCAGCTTGGGCACAGGGACAGATACGCAGTATTTT | CASSLGTGTDTQYF
TRBJ2-3 | TRBV5-8 | - | - | TGTGCCAGCAGCTCCTGGGGCAAAACAGATACGCAGTATTTT | CASSSWGKTDTQYF
TRBJ1-1 | TRBV9 | - | TRBD1 | TGTGCCAGCAGCCAGGGGGGGAACACTGAAGCTTTCTTT | CASSQGGNTEAFF
TRBJ2-3 | TRBV5-4 | - | - | TGTGCCAGCAGCTCCCCCGGGTCTTCTCCGGGACTCCCTCCCGATACGCAGTATTTT | CASSSPGSSPGLPPDTQYF
TRBJ2-2 | TRBV12-3/TRBV12-4 | - | TRBD2 | TGTGCCAGCAGTTCCCTAGCGGGGAAGCTGTTTTTT | CASSSLAGKLFF
TRBJ2-2 | TRBV7-7 | - | TRBD2 | TGTGCTAGCAGCCGGACTAGCGGGGGGGACACCGGGGAGCTGTTTTTT | CASSRTSGGDTGELFF
TRBJ1-4 | TRBV30 | - | - | TGTGCCTGGAGTGTACTTCTAAATGAAAAACTGTTTTTT | CAWSVLLNEKLFF
TRBJ1-3 | TRBV19 | - | TRBD1 | TGTGCCAGTAGTCAGGGGGCGCGGGGAAACACCATATATTTT | CASSQGARGNTIYF
TRBJ2-2 | TRBV7-9 | once | - | TGTGCCAGCAGCCGTAGCGGCACCGGGGAGCTGTTTTTT | CASSRSGTGELFF
TRBJ1-5 | TRBV19 | - | - | TGTGCCAGTAGTATATGGCAGAATAGCAATCAGCCCCAGCATTTT | CASSIWQNSNQPQHF
TRBJ1-5 | TRBV6-5 | - | TRBD1 | TGTGCCAGCAGCTTGGGACAGAGCAATCAGCCCCAGCATTTT | CASSLGQSNQPQHF
TRBJ2-5 | TRBV7-2 | - | - | TGTGCCAGCAGCTTTACAGCCCAAGAGACCCAGTACTTC | CASSFTAQETQYF
TRBJ2-7 | TRBV10-3 | - | - | TGTGCCATCAGTGAGGCGGGTAGGGACGAGCAGTACTTC | CAISEAGRDEQYF
TRBJ2-7 | TRBV10-3 | - | - | TGTGCCATCAGTCCACAAACAAACTACGAGCAGTACTTC | CAISPQTNYEQYF
TRBJ2-2 | TRBV7-2 | - | TRBD1 | TGTGCCAGCAGCCCAAGACAGGGGCTCGCCGGGGAGCTGTTTTTT | CASSPRQGLAGELFF
TRBJ2-7 | TRBV4-2 | - | - | TGTGCCAGCAGCCAAGATGCGATCTACTACGAGCAGTACTTC | CASSQDAIYYEQYF
TRBJ2-1 | TRBV19 | - | TRBD2 | TGTGCCAGTAGTATAACGGGGACTAGCGGGAGCTATGAGCAGTTCTTC | CASSITGTSGSYEQFF
TRBJ1-1 | TRBV15 | - | - | TGTGCCACCAGCAAGGTCCAGGGACTTTCCCATAACACTGAAGCTTTCTTT | CATSKVQGLSHNTEAFF
TRBJ2-5 | TRBV28 | - | TRBD2 | TGTGCCAGCACCCGGACTAGCGAAGAGACCCAGTACTTC | CASTRTSEETQYF
TRBJ2-7 | TRBV27 | - | - | TGTGCCAGCAGTCCCCATCCCGGCTCCTACGAGCAGTACTTC | CASSPHPGSYEQYF
TRBJ1-3 | TRBV30 | - | - | TGTGCCTGGGGAGAGGGAGGGACTGGAAACACCATATATTTT | CAWGEGGTGNTIYF
TRBJ2-5 | TRBV7-3 | - | - | TGTGCCAGCAGTTGTCCCTCGGGCGGGCGTGATGTTCTGGAGACCCAGTACTTC | CASSCPSGGRDVLETQYF
TRBJ2-7 | TRBV15 | - | TRBD2 | TGTGCCACCAGCGCTAGCGGGACCACCTACGAGCAGTACTTC | CATSASGTTYEQYF
TRBJ1-1 | TRBV15 | - | - | TGTGCCACCAGCGACACGTCCCGGACTGAAGCTTTCTTT | CATSDTSRTEAFF
TRBJ2-7 | TRBV19 | - | TRBD1 | TGTGCCAGTAGTAGACTAACCGGGACAGGGGGACCCTACGAGCAGTACTTC | CASSRLTGTGGPYEQYF
TRBJ1-1 | TRBV2 | - | - | TGTGCCAGCAGTGGGGCACAAGCTTTCTTT | CASSGAQAFF
TRBJ2-6 | TRBV6-2/TRBV6-3 | - | - | TGTGCCAGCAGTTACACGGGGGCTGGGGCCAACGTCCTGACTTTC | CASSYTGAGANVLTF
TRBJ2-6 | TRBV21-1 | - | - | TGTGCCAGCAGCAAAGAGGTCGATCTGTTAAGGGGACAGGGACCTCTCTCTGGGGCCAACGTCCTGACTTTC | CASSKEVDLLRGQGPLSGANVLTF
TRBJ1-2 | TRBV11-3 | - | TRBD1 | TGTGCCAGCAGCCGAAGACAGGGAGGCGGCTACACCTTC | CASSRRQGGGYTF